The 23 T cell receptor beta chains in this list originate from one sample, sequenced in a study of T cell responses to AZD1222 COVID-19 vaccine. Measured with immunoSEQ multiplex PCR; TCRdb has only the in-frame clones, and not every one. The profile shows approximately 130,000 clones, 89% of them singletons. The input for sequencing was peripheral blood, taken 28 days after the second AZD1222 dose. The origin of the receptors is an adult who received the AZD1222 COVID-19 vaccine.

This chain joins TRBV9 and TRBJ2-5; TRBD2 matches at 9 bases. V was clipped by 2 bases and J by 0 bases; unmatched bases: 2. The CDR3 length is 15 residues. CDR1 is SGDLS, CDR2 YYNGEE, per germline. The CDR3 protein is CASSVGGRDQETQYF. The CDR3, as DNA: TGTGCCAGCAGCGTCGGCGGGAGGGACCAAGAGACCCAGTACTTC.

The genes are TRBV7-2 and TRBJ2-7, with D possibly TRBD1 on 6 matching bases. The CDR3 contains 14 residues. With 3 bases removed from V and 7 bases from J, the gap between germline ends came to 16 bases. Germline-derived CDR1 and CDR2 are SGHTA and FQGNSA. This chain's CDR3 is CASSFYTGSEEQYF. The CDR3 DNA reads TGTGCCAGCAGCTTCTACACAGGGTCGGAGGAGCAGTACTTC.

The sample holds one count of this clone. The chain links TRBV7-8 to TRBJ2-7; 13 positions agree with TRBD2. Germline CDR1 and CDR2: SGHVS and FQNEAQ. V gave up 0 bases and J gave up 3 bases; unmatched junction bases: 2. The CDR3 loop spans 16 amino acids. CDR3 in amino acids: CASSLARLAGGYEQYF. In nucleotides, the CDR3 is TGTGCCAGCAGCTTAGCCCGACTAGCGGGGGGCTACGAGCAGTACTTC.

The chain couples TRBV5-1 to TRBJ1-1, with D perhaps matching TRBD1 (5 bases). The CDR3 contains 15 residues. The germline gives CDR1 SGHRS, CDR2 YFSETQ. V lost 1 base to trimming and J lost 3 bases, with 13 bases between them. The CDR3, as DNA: TGCGCCAGCAGCTTGCAAGGGGACGGGGACACTGAAGCTTTCTTT. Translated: CASSLQGDGDTEAFF.

CDR3 nucleotide sequence: TGTGCCAGCAGCCAAGACTACTCCTACGAGCAGTACTTC. Translation: CASSQDYSYEQYF. This sequence joins TRBV4-2 and TRBJ2-7, with no clear D. With 0 bases removed from V and 0 bases from J, the gap between germline ends came to 3 bases. The CDR3 contains 13 residues. Germline V gene sequence: CDR1 LGHNA, CDR2 YNFKEQ.

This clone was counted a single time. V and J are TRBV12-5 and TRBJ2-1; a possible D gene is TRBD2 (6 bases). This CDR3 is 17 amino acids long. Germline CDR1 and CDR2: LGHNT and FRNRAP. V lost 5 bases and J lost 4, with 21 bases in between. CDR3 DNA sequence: TGTGCTAGTGGTATGGCCCCTTTCGGGACTCCTTACAATGAGCAGTTCTTC. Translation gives CASGMAPFGTPYNEQFF.

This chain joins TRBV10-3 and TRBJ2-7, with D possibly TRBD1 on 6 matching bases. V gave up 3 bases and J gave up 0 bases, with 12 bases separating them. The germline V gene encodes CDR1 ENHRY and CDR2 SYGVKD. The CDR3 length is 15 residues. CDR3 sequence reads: CAISEHRASSYEQYF. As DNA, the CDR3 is TGTGCCATCAGTGAACACAGGGCGAGCTCCTACGAGCAGTACTTC.

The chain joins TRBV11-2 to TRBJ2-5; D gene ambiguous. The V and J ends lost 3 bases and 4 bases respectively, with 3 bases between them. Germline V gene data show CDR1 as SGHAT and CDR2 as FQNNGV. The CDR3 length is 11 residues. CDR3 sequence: CASSFGETQYF. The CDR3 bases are TGTGCCAGCAGCTTTGGAGAGACCCAGTACTTC.

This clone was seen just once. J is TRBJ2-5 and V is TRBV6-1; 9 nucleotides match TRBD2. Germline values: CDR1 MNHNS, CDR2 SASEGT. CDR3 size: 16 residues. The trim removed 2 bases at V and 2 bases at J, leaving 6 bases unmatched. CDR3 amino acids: CASSELAGPAQETQYF. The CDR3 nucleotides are TGTGCCAGCAGTGAACTAGCGGGGCCCGCTCAAGAGACCCAGTACTTC.

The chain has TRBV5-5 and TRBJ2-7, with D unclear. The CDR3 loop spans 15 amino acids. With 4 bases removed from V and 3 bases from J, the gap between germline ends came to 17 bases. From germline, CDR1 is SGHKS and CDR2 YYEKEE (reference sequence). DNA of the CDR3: TGTGCCAGCAGCCCTGTTCTAGGGTCGTACTACGAGCAGTACTTC. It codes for CASSPVLGSYYEQYF. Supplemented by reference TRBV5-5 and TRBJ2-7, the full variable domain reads DAGVTQSPTHLIKTRGQQVTLRCSPISGHKSVSWYQQVLGQGPQFIFQYYEKEERGRGNFPDRFSARQFPNYSSELNVNALLLGDSALYLCASSPVLGSYYEQYFGPGTRLTVT.

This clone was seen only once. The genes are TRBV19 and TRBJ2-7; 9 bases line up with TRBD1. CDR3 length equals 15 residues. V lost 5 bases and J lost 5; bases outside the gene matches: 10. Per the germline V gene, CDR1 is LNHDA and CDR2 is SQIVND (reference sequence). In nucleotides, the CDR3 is TGTGCCAGTAGTCTCCGGGGGACAGGGTCGAACGAGCAGTACTTC. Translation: CASSLRGTGSNEQYF.

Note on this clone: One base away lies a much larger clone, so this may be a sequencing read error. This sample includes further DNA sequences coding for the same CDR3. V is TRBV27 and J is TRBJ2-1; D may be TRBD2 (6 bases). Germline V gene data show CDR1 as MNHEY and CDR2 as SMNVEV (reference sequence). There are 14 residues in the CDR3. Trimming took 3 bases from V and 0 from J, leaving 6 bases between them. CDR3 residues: CASSLGGSYNEQFF. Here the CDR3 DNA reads TGTGCCAGCAGTTTGGGGGGCTCCTACAATGAGCAGTTCTTC.

CDR3 protein: CASSYGEGYEQYF. The CDR3, as DNA: TGTGCCAGCAGTTACGGGGAGGGCTACGAGCAGTACTTC. The chain is built from TRBV6-5 and TRBJ2-7, with 7 bases aligning to TRBD2. Germline V gene lookup returns CDR1 MNHEY and CDR2 SVGAGI. The V segment lost 2 bases and the J segment 3 bases; nucleotides outside the gene matches: 1. The CDR3 has 13 residues.

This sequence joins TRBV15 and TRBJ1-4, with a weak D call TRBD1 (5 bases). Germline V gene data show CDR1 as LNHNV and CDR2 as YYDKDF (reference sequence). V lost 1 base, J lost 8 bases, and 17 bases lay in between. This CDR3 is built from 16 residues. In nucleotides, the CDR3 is TGTGCCACCAGCAGAGGGACCGCCTGGGGGAGAGAAAAACTGTTTTTT. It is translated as CATSRGTAWGREKLFF.

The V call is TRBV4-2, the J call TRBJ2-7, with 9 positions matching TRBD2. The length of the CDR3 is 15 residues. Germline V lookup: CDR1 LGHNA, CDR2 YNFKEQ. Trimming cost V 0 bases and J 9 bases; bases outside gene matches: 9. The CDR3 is CASSQEARLAVGQYF. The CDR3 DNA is TGTGCCAGCAGCCAAGAAGCGAGACTAGCGGTTGGGCAGTACTTC.

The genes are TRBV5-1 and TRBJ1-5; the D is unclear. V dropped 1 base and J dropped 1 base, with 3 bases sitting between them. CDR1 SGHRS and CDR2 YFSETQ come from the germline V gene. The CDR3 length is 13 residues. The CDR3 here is CASSLSSNQPQHF. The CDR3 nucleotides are TGCGCCAGCAGCTTGTCCAGCAATCAGCCCCAGCATTTT.

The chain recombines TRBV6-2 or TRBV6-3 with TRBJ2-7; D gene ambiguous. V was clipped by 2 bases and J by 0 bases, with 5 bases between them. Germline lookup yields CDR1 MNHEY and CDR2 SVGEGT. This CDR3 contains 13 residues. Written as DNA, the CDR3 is TGTGCCAGCAGTTACGAGATCTCCTACGAGCAGTACTTC. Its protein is CASSYEISYEQYF.

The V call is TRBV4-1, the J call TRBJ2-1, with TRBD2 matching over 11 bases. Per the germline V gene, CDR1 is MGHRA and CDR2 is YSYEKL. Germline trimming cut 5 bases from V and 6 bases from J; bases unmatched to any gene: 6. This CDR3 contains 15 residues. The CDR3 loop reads CASSLLAGEANEQFF. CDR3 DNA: TGCGCCAGCAGCTTACTAGCGGGGGAGGCCAATGAGCAGTTCTTC.

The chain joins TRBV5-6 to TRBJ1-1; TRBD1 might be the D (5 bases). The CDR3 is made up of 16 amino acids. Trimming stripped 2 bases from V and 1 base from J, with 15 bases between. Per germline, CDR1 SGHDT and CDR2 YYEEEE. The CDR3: CASSFPPGRENTEAFF. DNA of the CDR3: TGTGCCAGCAGCTTCCCTCCGGGACGGGAGAACACTGAAGCTTTCTTT.

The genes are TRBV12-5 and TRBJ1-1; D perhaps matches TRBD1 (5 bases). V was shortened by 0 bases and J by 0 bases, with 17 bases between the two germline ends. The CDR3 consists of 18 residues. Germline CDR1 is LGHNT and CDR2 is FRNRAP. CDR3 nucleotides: TGTGCTAGTGGTTTGGTAGTTACAGGTCTTAGCATGAACACTGAAGCTTTCTTT. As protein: CASGLVVTGLSMNTEAFF.

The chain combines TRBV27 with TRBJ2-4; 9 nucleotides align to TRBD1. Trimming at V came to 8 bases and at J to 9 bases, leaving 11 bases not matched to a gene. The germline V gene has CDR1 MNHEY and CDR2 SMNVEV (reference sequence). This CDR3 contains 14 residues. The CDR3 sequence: CASGDRAWLGIQYF. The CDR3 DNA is TGTGCCAGCGGGGACAGGGCTTGGTTGGGCATTCAGTACTTC.

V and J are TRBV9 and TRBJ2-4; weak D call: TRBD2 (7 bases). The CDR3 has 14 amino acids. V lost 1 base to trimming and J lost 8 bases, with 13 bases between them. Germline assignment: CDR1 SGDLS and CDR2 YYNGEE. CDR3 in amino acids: CASSVRREGDIQYF. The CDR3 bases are TGTGCCAGCAGCGTACGGAGGGAGGGGGACATTCAGTACTTC.

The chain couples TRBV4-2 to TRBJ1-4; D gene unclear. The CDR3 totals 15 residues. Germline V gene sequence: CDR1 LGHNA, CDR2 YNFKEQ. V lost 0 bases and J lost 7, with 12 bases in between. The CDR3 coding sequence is TGTGCCAGCAGCCAAGATCGTCTTAACCCTGAAAAACTGTTTTTT. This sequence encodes CASSQDRLNPEKLFF.